The entry that follows covers one T cell receptor (beta chain) sequence. The target antigen is unknown. Per donor, one heparinised blood draw averaged roughly 110 mL. Sequenced material consisted of expressed TCRB transcripts (all of the isolated RNA was reverse transcribed). The table came from immunoSEQ multiplex PCR; TCRdb's copy has only in-frame clones and leaves some out. The data contain about 48,000 clones, roughly 39% of them singletons. The sample belongs to a study of beta chain features in type 1 diabetes. The study, taken as a whole, reports: TCRB repertoires of naive, central memory and Treg cells appeared more similar among patients than among healthy donors. The study found moderately but significantly shorter TCRB CDR3s in all four CD4+ subsets of Type 1 diabetes patients.

This sequence originates from a man aged 25 to 45 with type 1 diabetes. The material sequenced was Tregs from blood.

In DNA form, the CDR3 reads TGTGCCACCAGCAGAGACCCCACTGGAGGCCGGGAGACCCAGTACTTC. It translates to CATSRDPTGGRETQYF. The V call is TRBV15, the J call TRBJ2-5; perhaps TRBD2 as D (5 bases). The CDR3 is made up of 16 amino acids. The germline V and J ends were trimmed by 0 bases and 5 bases, with 16 bases remaining between them. The germline V gene encodes CDR1 LNHNV and CDR2 YYDKDF (reference sequence).